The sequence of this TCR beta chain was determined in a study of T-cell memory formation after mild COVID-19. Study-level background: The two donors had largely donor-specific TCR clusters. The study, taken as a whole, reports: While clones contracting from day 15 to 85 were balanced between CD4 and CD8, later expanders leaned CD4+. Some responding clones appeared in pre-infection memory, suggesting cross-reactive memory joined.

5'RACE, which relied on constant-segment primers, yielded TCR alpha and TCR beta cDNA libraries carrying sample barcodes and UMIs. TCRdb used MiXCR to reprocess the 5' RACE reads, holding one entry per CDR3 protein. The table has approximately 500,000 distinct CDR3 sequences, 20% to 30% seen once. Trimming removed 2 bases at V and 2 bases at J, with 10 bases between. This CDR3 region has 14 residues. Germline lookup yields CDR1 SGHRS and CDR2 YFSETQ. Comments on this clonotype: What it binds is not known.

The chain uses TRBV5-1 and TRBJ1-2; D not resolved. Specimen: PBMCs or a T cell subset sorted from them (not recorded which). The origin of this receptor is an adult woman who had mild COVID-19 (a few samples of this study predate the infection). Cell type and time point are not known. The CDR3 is CASSLRDLNYGYTF. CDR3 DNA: TGCGCCAGCAGCTTAAGAGATCTGAACTATGGCTACACCTTC. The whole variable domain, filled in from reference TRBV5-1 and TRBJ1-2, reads KAGVTQTPRYLIKTRGQQVTLSCSPISGHRSVSWYQQTPGQGLQFLFEYFSETQRNKGNFPGRFSGRQFSNSRSEMNVSTLELGDSALYLCASSLRDLNYGYTFGSGTRLTVV.